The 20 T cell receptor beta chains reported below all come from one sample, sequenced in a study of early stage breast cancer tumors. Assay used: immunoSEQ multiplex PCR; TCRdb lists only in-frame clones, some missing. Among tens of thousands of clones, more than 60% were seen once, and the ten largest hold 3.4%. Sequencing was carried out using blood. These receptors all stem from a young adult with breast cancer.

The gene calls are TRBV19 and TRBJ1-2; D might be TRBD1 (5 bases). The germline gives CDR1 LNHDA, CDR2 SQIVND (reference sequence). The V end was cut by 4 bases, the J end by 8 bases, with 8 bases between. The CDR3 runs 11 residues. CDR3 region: CASSTGNGYTF. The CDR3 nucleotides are TGTGCCAGTAGTACAGGGAACGGCTACACCTTC.

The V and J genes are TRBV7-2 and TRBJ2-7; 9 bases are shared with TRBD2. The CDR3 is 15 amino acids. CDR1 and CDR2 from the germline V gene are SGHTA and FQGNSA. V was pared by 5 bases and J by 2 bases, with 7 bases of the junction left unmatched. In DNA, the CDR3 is TGTGCCAGCAGCAGTCCCCTAGCGGGAACCTACGAGCAGTACTTC. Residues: CASSSPLAGTYEQYF.

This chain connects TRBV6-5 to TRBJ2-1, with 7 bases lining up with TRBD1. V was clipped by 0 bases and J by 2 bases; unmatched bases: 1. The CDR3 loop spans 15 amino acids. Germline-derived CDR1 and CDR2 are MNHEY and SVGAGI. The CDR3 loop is CASSYSGGPYNEQFF. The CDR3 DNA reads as TGTGCCAGCAGTTACTCAGGGGGCCCCTACAATGAGCAGTTCTTC.

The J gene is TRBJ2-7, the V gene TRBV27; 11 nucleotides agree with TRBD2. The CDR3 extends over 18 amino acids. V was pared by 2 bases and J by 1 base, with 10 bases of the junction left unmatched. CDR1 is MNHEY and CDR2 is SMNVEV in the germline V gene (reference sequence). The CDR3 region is CASSLKGPGLADSYEQYF. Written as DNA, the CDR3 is TGTGCCAGCAGTTTAAAGGGGCCGGGACTAGCGGATTCCTACGAGCAGTACTTC.

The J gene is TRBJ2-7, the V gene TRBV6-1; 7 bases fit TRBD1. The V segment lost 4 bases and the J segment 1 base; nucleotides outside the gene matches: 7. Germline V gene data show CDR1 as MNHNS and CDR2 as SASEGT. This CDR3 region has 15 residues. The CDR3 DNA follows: TGTGCCAGCAGTGCCCCCACAGGGGAGTCCTACGAGCAGTACTTC. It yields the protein CASSAPTGESYEQYF.

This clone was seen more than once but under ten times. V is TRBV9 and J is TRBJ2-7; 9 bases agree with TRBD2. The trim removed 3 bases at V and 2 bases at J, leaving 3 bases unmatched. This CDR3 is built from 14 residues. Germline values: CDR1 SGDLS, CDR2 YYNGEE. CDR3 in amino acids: CASSGSGGTYEQYF. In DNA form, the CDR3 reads TGTGCCAGCAGCGGTAGCGGGGGAACCTACGAGCAGTACTTC.

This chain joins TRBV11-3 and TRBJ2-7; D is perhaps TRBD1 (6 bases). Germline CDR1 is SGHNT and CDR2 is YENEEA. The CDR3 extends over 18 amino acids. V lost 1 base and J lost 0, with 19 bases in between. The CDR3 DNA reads TGTGCCAGCAGCTTAGGGATGAACAGGGCCAGGAGCTCCTACGAGCAGTACTTC. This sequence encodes CASSLGMNRARSSYEQYF.

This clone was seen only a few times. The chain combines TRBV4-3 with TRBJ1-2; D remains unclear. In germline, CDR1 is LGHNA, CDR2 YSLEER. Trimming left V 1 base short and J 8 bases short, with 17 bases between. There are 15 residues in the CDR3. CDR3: CASSQAEQVGQGYTF. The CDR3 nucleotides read TGCGCCAGCAGCCAAGCAGAGCAAGTGGGTCAGGGCTACACCTTC.

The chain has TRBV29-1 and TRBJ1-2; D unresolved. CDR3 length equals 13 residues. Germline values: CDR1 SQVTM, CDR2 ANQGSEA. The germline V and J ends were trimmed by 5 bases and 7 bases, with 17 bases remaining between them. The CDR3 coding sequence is TGCAGCGTTCCCGGTTGGCAGCATTTTGGCTACACCTTC. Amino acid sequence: CSVPGWQHFGYTF. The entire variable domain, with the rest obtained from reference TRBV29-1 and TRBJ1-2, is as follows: SAVISQKPSRDICQRGTSLTIQCQVDSQVTMMFWYRQQPGQSLTLIATANQGSEATYESGFVIDKFPISRPNLTFSTLTVSNMSPEDSSIYLCSVPGWQHFGYTFGSGTRLTVV.

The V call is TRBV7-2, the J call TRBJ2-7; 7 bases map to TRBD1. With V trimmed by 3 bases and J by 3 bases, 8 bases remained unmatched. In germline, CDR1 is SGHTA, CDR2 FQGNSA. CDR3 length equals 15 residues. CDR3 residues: CASSFQTGLNYEQYF. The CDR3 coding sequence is TGTGCCAGCAGCTTTCAGACAGGGCTTAACTACGAGCAGTACTTC.

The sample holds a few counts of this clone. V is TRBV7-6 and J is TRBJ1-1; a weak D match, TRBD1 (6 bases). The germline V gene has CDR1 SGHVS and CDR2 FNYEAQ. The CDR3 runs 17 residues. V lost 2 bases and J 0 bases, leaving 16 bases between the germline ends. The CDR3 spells CASSLTTGWGLNTEAFF. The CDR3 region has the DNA TGTGCCAGCAGCTTAACGACAGGCTGGGGATTGAACACTGAAGCTTTCTTT.

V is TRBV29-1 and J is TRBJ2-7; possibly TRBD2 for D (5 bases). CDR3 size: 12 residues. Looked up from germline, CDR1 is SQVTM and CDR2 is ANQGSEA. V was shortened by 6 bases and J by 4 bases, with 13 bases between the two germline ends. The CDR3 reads CSVRWAGYEQYF. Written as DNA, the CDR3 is TGCAGCGTGCGGTGGGCGGGTTACGAGCAGTACTTC.

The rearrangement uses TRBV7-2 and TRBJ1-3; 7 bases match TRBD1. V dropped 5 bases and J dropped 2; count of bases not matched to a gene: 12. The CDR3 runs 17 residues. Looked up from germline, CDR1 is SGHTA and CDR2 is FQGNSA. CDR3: CASSTLGGQGAGNTIYF. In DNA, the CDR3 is TGTGCCAGCAGCACGCTAGGGGGGCAGGGGGCTGGAAACACCATATATTTT.

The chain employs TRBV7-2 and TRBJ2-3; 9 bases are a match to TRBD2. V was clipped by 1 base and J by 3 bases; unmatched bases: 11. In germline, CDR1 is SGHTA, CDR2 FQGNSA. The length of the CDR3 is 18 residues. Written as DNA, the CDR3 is TGTGCCAGCAGCTTAGTTGGGGTAGCGGGAGTGATGACAGATACGCAGTATTTT. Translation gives CASSLVGVAGVMTDTQYF.

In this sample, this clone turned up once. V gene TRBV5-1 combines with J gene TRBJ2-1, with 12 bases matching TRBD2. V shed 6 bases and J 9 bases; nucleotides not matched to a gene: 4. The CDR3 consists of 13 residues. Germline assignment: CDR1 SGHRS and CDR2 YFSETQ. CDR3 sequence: CASTQTSGSEQFF. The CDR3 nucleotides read TGCGCCAGCACCCAGACTAGCGGGAGTGAGCAGTTCTTC. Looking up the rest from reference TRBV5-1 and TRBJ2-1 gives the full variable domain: KAGVTQTPRYLIKTRGQQVTLSCSPISGHRSVSWYQQTPGQGLQFLFEYFSETQRNKGNFPGRFSGRQFSNSRSEMNVSTLELGDSALYLCASTQTSGSEQFFGPGTRLTVL.

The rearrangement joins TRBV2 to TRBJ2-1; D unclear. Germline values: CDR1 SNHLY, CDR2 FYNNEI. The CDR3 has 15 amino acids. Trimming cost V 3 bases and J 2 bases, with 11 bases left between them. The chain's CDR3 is CASSDQRSPYNEQFF. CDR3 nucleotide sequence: TGTGCCAGCAGTGACCAACGAAGCCCCTACAATGAGCAGTTCTTC.

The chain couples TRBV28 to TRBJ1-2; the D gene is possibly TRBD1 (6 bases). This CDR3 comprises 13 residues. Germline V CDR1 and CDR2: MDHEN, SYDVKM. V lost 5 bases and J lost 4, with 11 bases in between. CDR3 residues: CASSPRTAYGYTF. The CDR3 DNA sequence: TGTGCCAGCAGTCCGAGGACAGCCTATGGCTACACCTTC.

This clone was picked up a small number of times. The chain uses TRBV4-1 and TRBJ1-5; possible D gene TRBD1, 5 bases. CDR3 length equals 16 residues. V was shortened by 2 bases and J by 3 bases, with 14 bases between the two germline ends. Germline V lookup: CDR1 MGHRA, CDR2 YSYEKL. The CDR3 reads CASSQQAGVDNQPQHF. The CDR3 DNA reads TGCGCCAGCAGCCAACAGGCGGGGGTGGACAATCAGCCCCAGCATTTT.

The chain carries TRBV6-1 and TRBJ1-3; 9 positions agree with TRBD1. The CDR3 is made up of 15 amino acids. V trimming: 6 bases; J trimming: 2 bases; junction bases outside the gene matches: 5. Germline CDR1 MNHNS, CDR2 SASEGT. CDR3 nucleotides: TGTGCCAGCAGAAGGGACAGGGCTCCTGGAAACACCATATATTTT. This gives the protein CASRRDRAPGNTIYF.

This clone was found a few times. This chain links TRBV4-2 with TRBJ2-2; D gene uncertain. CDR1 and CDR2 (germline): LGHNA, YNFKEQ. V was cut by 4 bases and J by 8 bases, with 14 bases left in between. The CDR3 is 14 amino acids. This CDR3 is CASSLDRAVGELFF. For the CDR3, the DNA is TGTGCCAGCAGCCTTGACCGGGCCGTAGGGGAGCTGTTTTTT.